The 27 T cell receptor beta chains presented below share a single source sample, sequenced in a study of siplizumab effects on memory and regulatory T cells (dated by TCRdb to about 2019). Library creation used the immunoSEQ multiplex PCR assay. The source is immuneACCESS, and TCRdb retained only in-frame sequences with V and J called. Part of the clones is not carried over; for the studies checked, unresolved V genes explain less than half of this, and the remainder is unexplained. This sample lists under 150,000 clones; approximately 94% were detected once. Under 2% of the sample comes from the top ten. Sequenced: non-Treg CD4+ T cells sorted from blood. The sample's cell subset or site label, in plain terms: FACS-sorted unstimulated CD4+ non-regulatory T cells. Source of these receptors: a human donor in good health.

The chain carries TRBV5-1 and TRBJ2-7; possibly TRBD1 for D (5 bases). The CDR3 consists of 14 residues. Germline V CDR1 and CDR2: SGHRS, YFSETQ. The germline V and J ends were trimmed by 0 bases and 2 bases, with 9 bases remaining between them. This CDR3 is CASSLVGAPYEQYF. The DNA for the CDR3 is TGCGCCAGCAGCTTGGTAGGGGCCCCCTACGAGCAGTACTTC. Full variable domain (outside the CDR3, taken from reference TRBV5-1 and TRBJ2-7): KAGVTQTPRYLIKTRGQQVTLSCSPISGHRSVSWYQQTPGQGLQFLFEYFSETQRNKGNFPGRFSGRQFSNSRSEMNVSTLELGDSALYLCASSLVGAPYEQYFGPGTRLTVT.

The rearrangement joins TRBV11-2 to TRBJ1-2; D is possibly TRBD1 (6 bases). The germline CDR1 and CDR2 sequences are SGHAT and FQNNGV. V was shortened by 0 bases and J by 4 bases, with 12 bases between the two germline ends. This CDR3 spans 15 amino acids. DNA for the CDR3: TGTGCCAGCAGCTTAGAACAGGGTTGGGGCTATGGCTACACCTTC. Its translation is CASSLEQGWGYGYTF.

The chain employs TRBV6-5 and TRBJ1-2; 8 nucleotides align to TRBD1. Germline V gene lookup returns CDR1 MNHEY and CDR2 SVGAGI. The CDR3 totals 16 residues. Trimming cost V 2 bases and J 8 bases; bases outside gene matches: 13. The CDR3 DNA reads as TGTGCCAGCAGTTACACAGGACAGGGAGGGAGATACGGCTACACCTTC. It encodes CASSYTGQGGRYGYTF.

The chain recombines TRBV6-6 with TRBJ2-5; D unresolved. V was pared by 1 base and J by 3 bases, with 6 bases between. The CDR3 sequence is 13 residues long. Germline V gene sequence: CDR1 MNHNY, CDR2 SVGAGI (reference sequence). The CDR3 is CASSYYREETQYF. CDR3 DNA sequence: TGTGCCAGCAGTTACTACAGAGAAGAGACCCAGTACTTC.

This sequence joins TRBV19 and TRBJ2-1, with TRBD2 matching 11 bases. The CDR3 has 15 residues. V lost 1 base to trimming and J lost 8 bases; unmatched junction nucleotides: 4. Germline loops: CDR1 LNHDA, CDR2 SQIVND (reference sequence). The CDR3 protein is CASSIVAGGVYEQFF. The CDR3 DNA reads TGTGCCAGTAGTATAGTAGCGGGGGGGGTCTATGAGCAGTTCTTC.

J is TRBJ2-5 and V is TRBV7-9; D not resolved. The germline V gene has CDR1 SEHNR and CDR2 FQNEAQ (reference sequence). The CDR3 consists of 13 residues. V was clipped by 3 bases and J by 5 bases, with 10 bases between them. The CDR3: CASSFPVWETQYF. CDR3 bases: TGTGCCAGCAGCTTCCCCGTTTGGGAGACCCAGTACTTC.

V and J are TRBV30 and TRBJ1-1; D is ambiguous. The CDR3 extends over 15 amino acids. Germline V gene sequence: CDR1 GTSNPN, CDR2 SVGIG (reference sequence). V gave up 3 bases and J gave up 1 base, with 15 bases separating them. The CDR3 DNA reads as TGTGCCTGGAGGCGAAACCTCAAGGGGAACACTGAAGCTTTCTTT. Residues: CAWRRNLKGNTEAFF.

Written as DNA, the CDR3 is TGTGCCTGGAGTCTCCTCACGAACACTGAAGCTTTCTTT. Its protein is CAWSLLTNTEAFF. The chain uses TRBV30 and TRBJ1-1, with no clear D. V lost 2 bases, J lost 1 base, and 8 bases lay in between. The CDR3 runs 13 residues. Germline assignment: CDR1 GTSNPN and CDR2 SVGIG (reference sequence).

The V and J genes are TRBV19 and TRBJ2-7, with D hard to call. The CDR3 consists of 14 residues. V lost 2 bases, J lost 5 bases, and 13 bases lay in between. Germline V lookup: CDR1 LNHDA, CDR2 SQIVND (reference sequence). The chain's CDR3 is CASSITLRWHEQYF. CDR3 bases: TGTGCCAGTAGTATAACCCTCCGGTGGCACGAGCAGTACTTC.

In its sample, this clone was seen once. CDR3 sequence reads: CASSVENGETQYF. The CDR3 region has the DNA TGTGCCAGCAGTGTAGAAAACGGGGAGACCCAGTACTTC. The chain has TRBV6-1 and TRBJ2-5; no clear D gene. The CDR3 sequence is 13 residues long. V was clipped by 4 bases and J by 5 bases, with 11 bases between them. Per the germline V gene, CDR1 is MNHNS and CDR2 is SASEGT.

This chain uses TRBV7-9 with TRBJ1-2, with a possible D match to TRBD1 (5 bases). CDR1 and CDR2 (germline): SEHNR, FQNEAQ (reference sequence). The CDR3 consists of 14 residues. The germline V and J ends were trimmed by 2 bases and 4 bases, with 11 bases remaining between them. CDR3 coding DNA: TGTGCCAGCAGCTTACAACAGGCGCTCTATGGCTACACCTTC. As protein: CASSLQQALYGYTF.

The V and J genes are TRBV6-5 and TRBJ2-7, with unresolved D. Germline values: CDR1 MNHEY, CDR2 SVGAGI. The CDR3 is 13 residues long. V was trimmed by 3 bases and J by 2 bases, leaving 8 bases between them. CDR3 DNA sequence: TGTGCCAGCAGTTATCTAGGGCCCTACGAGCAGTACTTC. This encodes CASSYLGPYEQYF.

The chain is built from TRBV4-1 and TRBJ1-2; the D gene is possibly TRBD1 (5 bases). CDR1 is MGHRA, CDR2 YSYEKL, per germline. Trimming took off 1 base at V and 11 bases at J, with 14 bases between the two ends. The CDR3 is 13 residues long. The CDR3 protein is CASSQVGAGRYTF. Here the CDR3 DNA reads TGCGCCAGCAGCCAAGTTGGGGCAGGGAGGTACACCTTC.

The chain carries TRBV9 and TRBJ1-3; unclear D gene. The germline gives CDR1 SGDLS, CDR2 YYNGEE. The CDR3 has 16 amino acids. V lost 4 bases, J lost 0 bases, and 14 bases lay in between. The CDR3 DNA reads as TGTGCCAGCAGCCCCTTTGGCGTCGCCTCTGGAAACACCATATATTTT. It codes for CASSPFGVASGNTIYF. Full variable domain (outside the CDR3, taken from reference TRBV9 and TRBJ1-3): DSGVTQTPKHLITATGQRVTLRCSPRSGDLSVYWYQQSLDQGLQFLIQYYNGEERAKGNILERFSAQQFPDLHSELNLSSLELGDSALYFCASSPFGVASGNTIYFGEGSWLTVV.

The chain has TRBV27 and TRBJ2-2, with D hard to call. The CDR3 length is 14 residues. The V end lost 3 bases, the J end lost 5 bases, and 10 bases lay between the germline ends. CDR1 is MNHEY and CDR2 is SMNVEV in the germline V gene (reference sequence). This CDR3 is CASSFQDRTGELFF. The CDR3 DNA follows: TGTGCCAGCAGTTTCCAGGATCGGACCGGGGAGCTGTTTTTT.

The chain carries TRBV5-1 and TRBJ2-5, with a weak D call TRBD2 (6 bases). The germline V and J ends were trimmed by 0 bases and 1 base, with 16 bases remaining between them. This CDR3 spans 17 amino acids. Germline lookup yields CDR1 SGHRS and CDR2 YFSETQ. CDR3 residues: CASSLGISGDGQETQYF. The CDR3 coding sequence is TGCGCCAGCAGCTTGGGGATTAGCGGCGATGGCCAAGAGACCCAGTACTTC.

V and J are TRBV6-4 and TRBJ1-5; D ambiguous. The CDR3 is made up of 13 amino acids. Trimming removed 6 bases from V and 1 base from J, with 7 bases in between. Germline V gives CDR1 MRHNA, CDR2 SNTAGT. The CDR3 DNA reads as TGTGCCAGCAGCCCCGAGAGCAATCAGCCCCAGCATTTT. Translated, it gives CASSPESNQPQHF.

The chain has TRBV7-9 and TRBJ2-3; 8 nucleotides line up with TRBD2. Germline V gene sequence: CDR1 SEHNR, CDR2 FQNEAQ (reference sequence). The trim removed 2 bases at V and 1 base at J, leaving 5 bases unmatched. The CDR3 is 16 residues long. The CDR3 loop reads CASSLRAGVRTDTQYF. The CDR3 DNA reads TGTGCCAGCAGCTTACGAGCGGGAGTTCGCACAGATACGCAGTATTTT.

In this sample, this clone turned up once. The chain has TRBV30 and TRBJ1-1, with 7 bases matching TRBD1. The germline V gene has CDR1 GTSNPN and CDR2 SVGIG (reference sequence). Trimming removed 0 bases from V and 2 bases from J; junction bases left unmatched: 9. This CDR3 region has 16 residues. In nucleotides, the CDR3 is TGTGCCTGGAGTGTACAAGGGGGCGCGGGAAACACTGAAGCTTTCTTT. Translated, it gives CAWSVQGGAGNTEAFF.

The rearrangement joins TRBV7-9 to TRBJ2-1; 10 bases fit TRBD2. Germline assignment: CDR1 SEHNR and CDR2 FQNEAQ (reference sequence). This CDR3 comprises 17 residues. V dropped 1 base and J dropped 1; count of bases not matched to a gene: 4. The CDR3 bases are TGTGCCAGCAGCTTAGTTAGCGGGAGGATTTCCTACAATGAGCAGTTCTTC. Amino acids: CASSLVSGRISYNEQFF. Using reference TRBV7-9 and TRBJ2-1 for the parts outside the CDR3, the full variable domain is DTGVSQNPRHKITKRGQNVTFRCDPISEHNRLYWYRQTLGQGPEFLTYFQNEAQLEKSRLLSDRFSAERPKGSFSTLEIQRTEQGDSAMYLCASSLVSGRISYNEQFFGPGTRLTVL.

The rearrangement uses TRBV19 and TRBJ1-2; a possible D gene is TRBD1 (6 bases). There are 15 residues in the CDR3. V lost 7 bases and J 0 bases, leaving 15 bases between the germline ends. Per the germline V gene, CDR1 is LNHDA and CDR2 is SQIVND (reference sequence). DNA for the CDR3: TGTGCCAGTACTGGAGGGGACAAAGCTAACTATGGCTACACCTTC. This sequence encodes CASTGGDKANYGYTF.

This clone has a single count. The rearrangement links TRBV19 to TRBJ1-1, with a possible D match to TRBD1 (6 bases). The CDR3 extends over 15 amino acids. Germline V gene data show CDR1 as LNHDA and CDR2 as SQIVND (reference sequence). The V end was cut by 6 bases, the J end by 4 bases, with 18 bases between. CDR3 loop: CASSRPQGVSTEAFF. The CDR3 bases are TGTGCCAGTAGCCGACCACAGGGTGTCTCCACTGAAGCTTTCTTT.

The chain recombines TRBV6-5 with TRBJ2-1; 9 nucleotides agree with TRBD2. This CDR3 contains 15 residues. V was pared by 5 bases and J by 3 bases, with 5 bases of the junction left unmatched. Germline V lookup: CDR1 MNHEY, CDR2 SVGAGI. The CDR3 DNA is TGTGCCAGCAGTCGCGCAGCGGGGGGCTACAATGAGCAGTTCTTC. Its protein is CASSRAAGGYNEQFF.

V gene TRBV6-5 combines with J gene TRBJ2-7, with D maybe TRBD1 (6 bases). The CDR3 is 14 residues long. V shed 0 bases and J shed 4 bases, with 10 bases lying between them. CDR1 is MNHEY and CDR2 is SVGAGI in the germline V gene. The CDR3 loop is CASSYSSGEYEQYF. CDR3 nucleotides: TGTGCCAGCAGTTACTCCTCAGGGGAGTACGAGCAGTACTTC.

The CDR3 nucleotides read TGTGCCAGCAGAAGGGGACAGTCCGGGGAGCTGTTTTTT. Amino acids: CASRRGQSGELFF. The rearrangement joins TRBV7-9 to TRBJ2-2; 7 bases match TRBD1. V shed 6 bases and J 6 bases; nucleotides not matched to a gene: 4. The CDR3 length is 13 residues. The germline CDR1 and CDR2 sequences are SEHNR and FQNEAQ (reference sequence).

This chain uses TRBV7-9 with TRBJ1-3; 8 bases are a match to TRBD1. Per germline, CDR1 SEHNR and CDR2 FQNEAQ (reference sequence). V shed 5 bases and J 8 bases; nucleotides not matched to a gene: 17. The CDR3 length is 17 residues. CDR3 in DNA: TGTGCCAGCAGCCTCTACCCTGGACAGGGTTTGATAGACACCATATATTTT. It codes for CASSLYPGQGLIDTIYF.

This chain's CDR3 is CASHSGSTDTQYF. CDR3 nucleotides: TGTGCCAGCCATAGCGGTAGCACAGATACGCAGTATTTT. V and J are TRBV9 and TRBJ2-3, with a tentative D call TRBD2 (6 bases). The germline gives CDR1 SGDLS, CDR2 YYNGEE. V lost 7 bases to trimming and J lost 0 bases, with 9 bases between them. This CDR3 is built from 13 residues.